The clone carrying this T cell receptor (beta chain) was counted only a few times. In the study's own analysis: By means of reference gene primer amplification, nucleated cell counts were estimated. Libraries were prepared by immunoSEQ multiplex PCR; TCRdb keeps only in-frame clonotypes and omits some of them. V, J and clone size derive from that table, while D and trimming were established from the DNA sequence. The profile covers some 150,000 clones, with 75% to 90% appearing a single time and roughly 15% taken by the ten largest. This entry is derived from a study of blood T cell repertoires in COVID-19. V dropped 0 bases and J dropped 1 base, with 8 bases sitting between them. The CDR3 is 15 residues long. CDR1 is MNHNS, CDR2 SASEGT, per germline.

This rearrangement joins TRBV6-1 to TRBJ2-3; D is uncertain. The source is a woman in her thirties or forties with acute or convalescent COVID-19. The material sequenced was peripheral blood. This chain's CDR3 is CASSEARLGTDTQYF. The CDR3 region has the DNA TGTGCCAGCAGTGAAGCGCGACTGGGCACAGATACGCAGTATTTT.